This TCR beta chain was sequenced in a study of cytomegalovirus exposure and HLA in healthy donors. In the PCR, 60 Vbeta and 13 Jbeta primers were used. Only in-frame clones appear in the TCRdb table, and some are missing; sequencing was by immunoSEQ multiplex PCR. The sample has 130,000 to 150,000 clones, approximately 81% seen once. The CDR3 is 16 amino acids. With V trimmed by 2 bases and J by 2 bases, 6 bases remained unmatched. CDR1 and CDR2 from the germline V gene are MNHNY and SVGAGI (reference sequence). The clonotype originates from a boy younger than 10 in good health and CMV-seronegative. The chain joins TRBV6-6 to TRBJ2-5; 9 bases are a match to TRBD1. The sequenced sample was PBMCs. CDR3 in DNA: TGTGCCAGCAGTTACGGGGGGACAGGGAATCAAGAGACCCAGTACTTC. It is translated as CASSYGGTGNQETQYF.